The 21 T cell receptor beta chains presented below share a single source sample, sequenced in a study of blood T cells in healthy people across ages. Using a J-beta primer mix together with a sample-barcoded 5' primer, a second PCR was run for about 7 to 12 cycles. TCRdb recomputed calls from the 5' RACE reads with MiXCR, one row per CDR3 protein. The sample records fewer than 900,000 distinct CDR3 sequences, 35% to 40% being singletons. Material for sequencing was blood. These receptors originate from a man between 18 and 29 years old in good health.

The sample holds many counts of this clonotype. This chain joins TRBV7-2 and TRBJ2-1, with D possibly TRBD2 on 5 matching bases. This CDR3 has 14 residues. In germline, CDR1 is SGHTA, CDR2 FQGNSA. With 1 base removed from V and 9 bases from J, the gap between germline ends came to 13 bases. DNA of the CDR3: TGTGCCAGCAGCTTAGGCGGGCCGGTAGGTGAGCAGTTCTTC. Translation gives CASSLGGPVGEQFF.

The sample holds many counts of this clonotype. The chain uses TRBV20-1 and TRBJ2-7; D is unresolved. The CDR3 runs 13 residues. Looked up from germline, CDR1 is DFQATT and CDR2 is SNEGSKA (reference sequence). With 3 bases removed from V and 0 bases from J, the gap between germline ends came to 9 bases. DNA of the CDR3: TGCAGTGCTAGTTCTGCGGCCTCCTACGAGCAGTACTTC. Residues: CSASSAASYEQYF.

The chain couples TRBV20-1 to TRBJ1-6; tentative D call: TRBD1 (5 bases). Trimming removed 0 bases from V and 11 bases from J, with 17 bases in between. The CDR3 spans 15 residues. In germline, CDR1 is DFQATT, CDR2 SNEGSKA (reference sequence). Written as DNA, the CDR3 is TGCAGTGCTAGAGAGAGTGGGGCGCGCGGGACACCCCTCCACTTT. This codes for CSARESGARGTPLHF.

This clonotype was picked up many times. The chain uses TRBV5-5 and TRBJ1-2, with D maybe TRBD1 (5 bases). Germline CDR1 and CDR2: SGHKS and YYEKEE (reference sequence). The CDR3 totals 14 residues. Trimming cost V 4 bases and J 3 bases, with 13 bases left between them. The CDR3 protein is CASSPGGEYYGYTF. CDR3 DNA sequence: TGTGCCAGCAGCCCGGGGGGGGAGTACTATGGCTACACCTTC.

This clonotype has a handful of counts. The junction departs from the called germline gene at one end, perhaps through a read error. The genes are TRBV20-1 and TRBJ2-1; D is perhaps TRBD2 (6 bases). Germline V CDR1 and CDR2: DFQATT, SNEGSKA (reference sequence). CDR3 length: 14 residues. CDR3 protein: CSARGRDRYNEQFF. CDR3 sequence (DNA): TGCAGTGCGAGAGGGCGGGATCGCTACAATGAGCAGTTCTTC.

V and J are TRBV10-3 and TRBJ1-1, with a possible D match to TRBD1 (5 bases). Germline CDR1 and CDR2: ENHRY and SYGVKD. The CDR3 has 12 residues. The ends were cut back, 4 bases at V and 3 bases at J, with 6 bases in the middle. As DNA, the CDR3 is TGTGCCATCAGTGGCAGGGACACTGAAGCTTTCTTT. This encodes CAISGRDTEAFF.

The chain combines TRBV3-1 with TRBJ2-7; 7 bases match TRBD2. Germline V gives CDR1 LGHDT, CDR2 YNNKEL (reference sequence). The CDR3 extends over 16 amino acids. Trimming cost V 1 base and J 5 bases; bases outside gene matches: 11. DNA for the CDR3: TGTGCCAGCAGCCAAGGGCCGGGACTATCCTTCCACGAGCAGTACTTC. Residues: CASSQGPGLSFHEQYF.

This clonotype was seen only once. It may be a read error: a sequence one base away is much more abundant. The rearrangement links TRBV29-1 to TRBJ2-4, with D tentatively TRBD2 (5 bases). The better agreement between TRBJ2-5 and the DNA end casts doubt on the J call. Germline values: CDR1 SQVTM, CDR2 ANQGSEA. There are 10 residues in the CDR3. CDR3 protein: CSVERGTQYF. The CDR3 nucleotides read TGCAGCGTTGAACGGGGGACCCAGTACTTC.

The chain joins TRBV10-3 to TRBJ2-7; no definite D call. The V and J ends lost 9 bases and 6 bases respectively, with 9 bases between them. This CDR3 has 10 amino acids. Germline CDR1 reads ENHRY; CDR2 reads SYGVKD. CDR3 residues: CAIGVGEQYF. The CDR3 DNA is TGTGCCATAGGAGTGGGCGAGCAGTACTTC.

This chain uses TRBV5-1 with TRBJ2-2; D gene unclear. Germline CDR1 reads SGHRS; CDR2 reads YFSETQ. V was shortened by 0 bases and J by 0 bases, with 6 bases between the two germline ends. This CDR3 spans 15 amino acids. The DNA of the CDR3 is TGCGCCAGCAGCTTGGACGTGACGAACACCGGGGAGCTGTTTTTT. It is translated as CASSLDVTNTGELFF.

In its sample, this clonotype was seen a few times. V usage is TRBV12-3 or TRBV12-4 and J usage is TRBJ1-2; 10 nucleotides line up with TRBD1. V gave up 7 bases and J gave up 7 bases; unmatched junction bases: 9. This CDR3 is 14 amino acids long. In DNA form, the CDR3 reads TGTGCCAGCACCATGGGACAGGGGCGGTCTGGCTACACCTTC. This sequence encodes CASTMGQGRSGYTF.

The genes are TRBV20-1 and TRBJ1-5; D unresolved. From germline, CDR1 is DFQATT and CDR2 SNEGSKA (reference sequence). The CDR3 runs to 15 residues. V lost 5 bases and J 7 bases, leaving 21 bases between the germline ends. The CDR3 sequence: CSAADGRRAGQPQHF. In nucleotides, the CDR3 is TGCAGTGCTGCAGACGGAAGACGAGCCGGGCAGCCCCAGCATTTT.

This clonotype was observed a handful of times. The V and J genes are TRBV29-1 and TRBJ1-4, with no clear D. CDR3 length: 14 amino acids. The germline V gene has CDR1 SQVTM and CDR2 ANQGSEA. Trimming removed 7 bases from V and 8 bases from J, with 20 bases in between. CDR3 region: CSGGRREEKEKLFF. The CDR3 nucleotides are TGCAGCGGCGGCCGGCGCGAGGAAAAGGAAAAACTGTTTTTT.

Points on this clonotype: A much more abundant neighbour one base away suggests this may be a read error. J is TRBJ2-1 and V is TRBV5-1; TRBD1 agrees at 7 bases. The CDR3 is 16 amino acids. Germline CDR1 and CDR2: SGHRS and YFSETQ. J gave up 2 bases and V 0 bases, and 5 bases lay outside the gene matches. The CDR3 nucleotides read TGCGCCAGCAGCTTGGCAGGGGACAGTACCTACAATGAGCAGTTCTTC. As protein: CASSLAGDSTYNEQFF. Full variable domain (outside the CDR3, taken from reference TRBV5-1 and TRBJ2-1): KAGVTQTPRYLIKTRGQQVTLSCSPISGHRSVSWYQQTPGQGLQFLFEYFSETQRNKGNFPGRFSGRQFSNSRSEMNVSTLELGDSALYLCASSLAGDSTYNEQFFGPGTRLTVL.

As to this clonotype: This could be a read error, since a much larger clone is one nucleotide away. The chain combines TRBV20-1 with TRBJ2-1; a weak D match, TRBD2 (6 bases). Trimming pared 5 bases from V and 3 bases from J, leaving 14 bases between. The CDR3 has 14 residues. Germline V gene data show CDR1 as DFQATT and CDR2 as SNEGSKA (reference sequence). CDR3 nucleotide sequence: TGCAGTGCTCCGGGACTTACCATCTACAATGAGCAGTTCTTC. As protein: CSAPGLTIYNEQFF.

The chain recombines TRBV2 with TRBJ1-6; 7 nucleotides match TRBD1. Unmatched junction bases numbered 14, after V lost 6 bases and J lost 3 bases. This CDR3 is 18 amino acids long. CDR1 and CDR2 (germline): SNHLY, FYNNEI. Here the CDR3 reads CASSHETGNRFYNSPLHF. DNA of the CDR3: TGTGCCAGCAGCCATGAGACAGGGAACCGCTTCTATAATTCACCCCTCCACTTT.

This rearrangement joins TRBV30 to TRBJ1-1; D ambiguous. V was trimmed by 0 bases and J by 11 bases, leaving 13 bases between them. CDR1 is GTSNPN and CDR2 is SVGIG in the germline V gene (reference sequence). This CDR3 is 12 amino acids long. The CDR3: CAWSVPTGVAFF. In DNA, the CDR3 is TGTGCCTGGAGTGTACCAACGGGAGTTGCTTTCTTT.

The rearrangement links TRBV2 to TRBJ2-5, with no clear D. The J call may be in error: the DNA end matches TRBJ2-7 better. The CDR3 runs to 12 residues. Germline CDR1 SNHLY, CDR2 FYNNEI. This chain's CDR3 is CASSVLEYEQYF. The DNA for the CDR3 is TGTGCCAGCAGTGTCCTTGAATACGAGCAGTACTTC.

The table lists this clonotype with a few counts. The chain is built from TRBV6-1 and TRBJ2-4; possible D gene TRBD1, 5 bases. The germline gives CDR1 MNHNS, CDR2 SASEGT. The CDR3 covers 16 residues. V shed 4 bases and J shed 0 bases, with 13 bases lying between them. CDR3: CASSVQQGGAKNIQYF. The CDR3 coding sequence is TGTGCCAGCAGTGTCCAGCAGGGTGGAGCCAAAAACATTCAGTACTTC.

This clonotype has more than one count but fewer than ten. The gene calls are TRBV7-2 and TRBJ1-1; 10 bases line up with TRBD1. Germline V gives CDR1 SGHTA, CDR2 FQGNSA. The CDR3 spans 15 residues. With 0 bases clipped from V and 4 bases from J, the junction kept 2 bases outside the gene matches. CDR3 protein: CASSLAGTGVTEAFF. The CDR3, as DNA: TGTGCCAGCAGCTTAGCTGGGACAGGGGTCACTGAAGCTTTCTTT.

At least ten counts were recorded for this clonotype. The chain joins TRBV29-1 to TRBJ2-1; no reliable D call. Germline CDR1 SQVTM, CDR2 ANQGSEA. Trimming took off 3 bases at V and 8 bases at J, with 17 bases between the two ends. The CDR3 is made up of 14 amino acids. The CDR3 loop reads CSVDGEASADEQFF. The CDR3 nucleotides are TGCAGCGTTGATGGTGAGGCGTCCGCCGATGAGCAGTTCTTC.